These T cell receptor beta chains were read from a single sample in a study of cytotoxic CD8 clonotypes in ibrutinib-treated CLL. Repertoires were generated with immunoSEQ multiplex PCR, while TCRdb's copy carries only in-frame clones and drops some. The sample yields 160,000 or so clones, less than 85% seen once. Source: PBMCs, taken after 24 months of ibrutinib treatment. These receptors were taken from a human donor with chronic lymphocytic leukemia. The CDR3 runs from the conserved cysteine through the conserved F or W. A D gene is named only where the DNA matches it firmly. Only some rows state a clone size, as once, few, many or a class for expanded clones.

d_gene,j_gene,v_gene,abundance,CDR3aa,CDR3nt
-,TRBJ1-3,TRBV6-6,-,CASNPRGDGAGNTIYF,TGTGCCAGCAACCCGCGCGGGGATGGGGCTGGAAACACCATATATTTT
TRBD1,TRBJ1-5,TRBV7-2,few,CASSVQGRGNQPQHF,TGTGCCAGCAGTGTACAGGGGAGAGGCAATCAGCCCCAGCATTTT
-,TRBJ1-1,TRBV9,-,CASSPHRRNTEAFF,TGTGCCAGCAGCCCTCACAGAAGGAACACTGAAGCTTTCTTT
-,TRBJ2-7,TRBV6-6,-,CASRTGFEQYF,TGTGCCAGCCGTACAGGGTTCGAGCAGTACTTC
-,TRBJ2-1,TRBV5-1,-,CASSLGSPYEQFF,TGCGCCAGCAGCTTGGGTAGCCCGTATGAGCAGTTCTTC
-,TRBJ2-5,TRBV7-2,-,CASSLVYPRSETQYF,TGTGCCAGCAGCTTAGTTTATCCACGAAGCGAGACCCAGTACTTC
-,TRBJ2-7,TRBV30,-,CALAGSSYEQYF,TGTGCCTTGGCAGGGTCCTCCTACGAGCAGTACTTC
-,TRBJ2-4,TRBV5-1,-,CASSLRSQILAKNIQYF,TGCGCCAGCAGCTTGAGGAGTCAGATTCTAGCCAAAAACATTCAGTACTTC
-,TRBJ1-5,TRBV6-1,-,CASSPPAGYNQPQHF,TGTGCCAGCAGTCCCCCGGCGGGGTACAATCAGCCCCAGCATTTT
TRBD1,TRBJ1-1,TRBV7-3,-,CASSLTGQGMNTEAFF,TGTGCCAGCAGCTTAACGGGACAGGGGATGAACACTGAAGCTTTCTTT
-,TRBJ1-4,TRBV19,-,CASSNLRASTNEKLFF,TGTGCCAGTAGTAATCTTAGGGCCTCAACTAATGAAAAACTGTTTTTT
-,TRBJ2-7,TRBV19,once,CASSLTGSYEQYF,TGTGCCAGTAGTCTGACGGGATCCTACGAGCAGTACTTC
-,TRBJ1-1,TRBV7-8,few,CASSLVGEAGTEAFF,TGTGCCAGCAGCTTAGTCGGGGAGGCAGGCACTGAAGCTTTCTTT
-,TRBJ2-5,TRBV7-7,few,CASTRRETQYF,TGTGCTAGCACGAGGCGGGAGACCCAGTACTTC
-,TRBJ1-2,TRBV7-9,-,CASGPGLPGYGYTF,TGTGCCAGCGGACCGGGACTTCCTGGCTATGGCTACACCTTC
TRBD2,TRBJ2-1,TRBV4-1,-,CASSQDYGRLAGGPSYNEQFF,TGCGCCAGCAGCCAAGATTACGGTAGGCTAGCGGGGGGGCCGTCCTACAATGAGCAGTTCTTC
TRBD1,TRBJ1-6,TRBV6-4,-,CASSATGVRNSPLHF,TGTGCCAGCAGTGCTACAGGGGTACGTAATTCACCCCTCCACTTT
-,TRBJ2-5,TRBV7-8,-,CASSLETETQYF,TGTGCCAGCAGCTTAGAAACGGAGACCCAGTACTTC
TRBD1,TRBJ1-6,TRBV30,-,CAWGTTGGVRSPLHF,TGTGCCTGGGGAACGACAGGGGGCGTACGATCACCCCTCCACTTT
-,TRBJ2-7,TRBV4-3,-,CASSRDNSYEQYF,TGCGCCAGCAGCCGAGACAACTCCTACGAGCAGTACTTC
-,TRBJ2-2,TRBV7-2,-,CASSPRRDSALTGELFF,TGTGCCAGCAGCCCCCGAAGAGATAGCGCACTCACCGGGGAGCTGTTTTTT
TRBD1,TRBJ1-6,TRBV19,-,CASAGQGAGNSPLHF,TGTGCCAGTGCTGGACAGGGGGCCGGTAATTCACCCCTCCACTTT
-,TRBJ2-3,TRBV5-6,-,CASSQESLRPTDTQYF,TGTGCCAGCAGCCAAGAATCATTGAGGCCCACAGATACGCAGTATTTT
-,TRBJ1-1,TRBV10-1,-,CASSGRANTEAFF,TGCGCCAGCAGTGGCAGGGCGAACACTGAAGCTTTCTTT
-,TRBJ1-2,TRBV6-1,-,CASRNPTLNYGYTF,TGTGCCAGCAGGAACCCTACATTAAACTATGGCTACACCTTC
-,TRBJ1-2,TRBV6-5,-,CASSPANYGYTF,TGTGCCAGCAGCCCCGCTAACTATGGCTACACCTTC
-,TRBJ1-6,TRBV6-5,-,CASSYIRLDANSPLHF,TGTGCCAGCAGCTACATAAGACTAGACGCTAATTCACCCCTCCACTTT
-,TRBJ2-7,TRBV5-1,-,CASSLVQQGLGYEQYF,TGCGCCAGCAGCTTGGTGCAACAGGGTTTGGGTTACGAGCAGTACTTC
-,TRBJ1-4,TRBV7-9,-,CASIQNTNEKLFF,TGTGCCAGCATCCAAAACACTAATGAAAAACTGTTTTTT
TRBD1,TRBJ2-1,TRBV6-1,few,CASRVSGQTPVQFF,TGTGCCAGCAGAGTCTCGGGACAGACCCCGGTGCAGTTCTTC
-,TRBJ1-5,TRBV6-6,-,CASFDRFGGQPQHF,TGTGCCAGCTTCGACAGGTTTGGGGGTCAGCCCCAGCATTTT
TRBD2,TRBJ2-2,TRBV30,once,CAWTSGRPNTGELFF,TGTGCCTGGACTAGCGGGAGGCCGAACACCGGGGAGCTGTTTTTT
-,TRBJ1-4,TRBV7-2,-,CASSLEGGLGEKLFF,TGTGCCAGCAGCTTAGAGGGGGGGCTAGGTGAAAAACTGTTTTTT
-,TRBJ2-7,TRBV27,-,CASSYASGDEQYF,TGTGCCAGCAGTTACGCCTCGGGAGACGAGCAGTACTTC
-,TRBJ2-7,TRBV21-1,-,CASSKAQGTDNLYEQYF,TGTGCCAGCAGCAAAGCCCAAGGGACAGACAATCTCTACGAGCAGTACTTC
-,TRBJ2-7,TRBV7-2,-,CASSFWATSSYEQYF,TGTGCCAGCAGCTTTTGGGCAACGAGCTCCTACGAGCAGTACTTC
-,TRBJ2-6,TRBV5-1,once,CASSSGLGVRSGANVLTF,TGCGCCAGCAGCTCTGGCCTAGGAGTGCGGTCGGGGGCCAACGTCCTGACTTTC